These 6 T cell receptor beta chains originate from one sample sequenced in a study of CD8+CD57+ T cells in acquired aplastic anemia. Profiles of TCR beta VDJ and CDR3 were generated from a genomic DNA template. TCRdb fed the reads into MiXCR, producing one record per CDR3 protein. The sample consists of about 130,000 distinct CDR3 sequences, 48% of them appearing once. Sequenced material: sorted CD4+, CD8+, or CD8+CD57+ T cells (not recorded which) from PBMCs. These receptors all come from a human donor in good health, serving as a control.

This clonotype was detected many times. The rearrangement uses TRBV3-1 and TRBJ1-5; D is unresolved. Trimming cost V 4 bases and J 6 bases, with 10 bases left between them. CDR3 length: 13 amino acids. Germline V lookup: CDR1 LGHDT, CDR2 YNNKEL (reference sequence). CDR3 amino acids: CASSLDPIQPQHF. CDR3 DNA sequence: TGTGCCAGCAGCCTCGACCCAATTCAGCCCCAGCATTTT. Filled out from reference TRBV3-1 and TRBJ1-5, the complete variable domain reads DTAVSQTPKYLVTQMGNDKSIKCEQNLGHDTMYWYKQDSKKFLKIMFSYNNKELIINETVPNRFSPKSPDKAHLNLHINSLELGDSAVYFCASSLDPIQPQHFGDGTRLSIL.

The chain's CDR3 is CASTDSLGTDYGYTF. The CDR3 DNA sequence: TGTGCCAGCACCGATTCCCTCGGGACAGACTATGGCTACACCTTC. This sequence joins TRBV25-1 and TRBJ1-2; 7 bases align to TRBD1. This CDR3 has 15 amino acids. The germline V gene encodes CDR1 MGHDK and CDR2 SYGVNS. J lost 3 bases, V lost 7 bases, and 11 bases had no gene match.

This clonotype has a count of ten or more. The CDR3 DNA sequence: TGTGCCAGCAGGGAGAACACTGAAGCTTTCTTT. This translates into CASRENTEAFF. The rearrangement uses TRBV6-2 or TRBV6-3 and TRBJ1-1; the D is unclear. The CDR3 totals 11 residues. V lost 6 bases to trimming and J lost 1 base, with 3 bases between them. The V gene's germline CDR1 is MNHEY and CDR2 SVGEGT.

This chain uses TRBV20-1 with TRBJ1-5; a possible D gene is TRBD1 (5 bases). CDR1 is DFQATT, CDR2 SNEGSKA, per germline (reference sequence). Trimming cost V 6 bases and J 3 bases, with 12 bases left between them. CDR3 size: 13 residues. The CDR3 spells CSATRGLNQPQHF. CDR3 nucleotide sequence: TGCAGTGCCACGCGGGGACTCAATCAGCCCCAGCATTTT.

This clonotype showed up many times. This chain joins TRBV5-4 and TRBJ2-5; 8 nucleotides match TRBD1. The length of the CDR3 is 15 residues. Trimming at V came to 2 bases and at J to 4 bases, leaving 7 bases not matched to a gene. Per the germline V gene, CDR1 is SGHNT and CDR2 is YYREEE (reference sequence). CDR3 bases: TGTGCCAGCAGCTTTCGGACAGGGCTAGGAGAGACCCAGTACTTC. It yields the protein CASSFRTGLGETQYF.

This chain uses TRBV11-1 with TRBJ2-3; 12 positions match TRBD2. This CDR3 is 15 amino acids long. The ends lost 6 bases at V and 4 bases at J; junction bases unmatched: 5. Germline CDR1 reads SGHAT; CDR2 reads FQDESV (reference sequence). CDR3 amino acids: CASSPLAGGADTQYF. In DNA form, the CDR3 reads TGTGCCAGCAGTCCACTAGCGGGGGGCGCAGATACGCAGTATTTT.